These 7 T cell receptor beta chains were sequenced from one sample in a study of graft-versus-host responses after intestinal transplantation. Profiling relied on immunoSEQ multiplex PCR, and the TCRdb table lists in-frame clones only, not all of them. Of over 100,000 clones listed, approximately 92% are singletons. Which antigens these TCRs recognize remains unknown. The sequencing used unstimulated CD4+ T cells sorted from spleen or lymph node cells, collected before intestinal transplant. The receptors derive from a human donor who received an intestinal transplant.

The chain couples TRBV2 to TRBJ1-5, with a possible D match to TRBD1 (6 bases). The germline V gene has CDR1 SNHLY and CDR2 FYNNEI. The CDR3 sequence is 14 residues long. The V end was cut by 6 bases, the J end by 5 bases, with 14 bases between. CDR3 sequence (DNA): TGTGCCAGCAGCTTCCGGGACACATATCAGCCCCAGCATTTT. The encoded protein is CASSFRDTYQPQHF.

This clone was detected only once. The chain joins TRBV15 to TRBJ2-2; D is ambiguous. Germline V gives CDR1 LNHNV, CDR2 YYDKDF (reference sequence). CDR3 length equals 14 residues. Trimming took 0 bases from V and 8 from J, leaving 10 bases between them. The CDR3 nucleotides read TGTGCCACCAGCAGAGATATGGCGACAGGGGAGCTGTTTTTT. As protein: CATSRDMATGELFF.

The rearrangement joins TRBV6-5 to TRBJ1-3, with D unclear. The germline gives CDR1 MNHEY, CDR2 SVGAGI. The CDR3 covers 14 residues. V was shortened by 10 bases and J by 3 bases, with 16 bases between the two germline ends. In nucleotides, the CDR3 is TGTGCCACCGGCGGGAGACCAAGTGGAAACACCATATATTTT. This codes for CATGGRPSGNTIYF.

The chain joins TRBV28 to TRBJ2-5; D is uncertain. The end of the DNA is better explained by TRBJ2-7, so the J call may be wrong. The CDR3 is 13 amino acids. Germline loops: CDR1 MDHEN, CDR2 SYDVKM. The CDR3 loop is CASGQRAPYEQYF. DNA of the CDR3: TGTGCCAGCGGCCAAAGGGCCCCCTACGAGCAGTACTTC.

This chain uses TRBV28 with TRBJ2-3, with 10 bases identical to TRBD2. Germline V CDR1 and CDR2: MDHEN, SYDVKM. CDR3 length: 21 amino acids. With V trimmed by 6 bases and J by 1 base, 22 bases remained unmatched. The CDR3 reads CASSPQRGASGSRLRTDTQYF. CDR3 DNA sequence: TGTGCCAGCAGCCCTCAACGAGGGGCTAGCGGGAGTCGGCTCCGCACAGATACGCAGTATTTT.

This sequence joins TRBV7-8 and TRBJ2-7; TRBD1 matches at 8 bases. The CDR3 runs to 14 residues. J gave up 6 bases and V 2 bases, and 6 bases lay outside the gene matches. Germline CDR1 reads SGHVS; CDR2 reads FQNEAQ. CDR3 nucleotide sequence: TGTGCCAGCAGCTTAAGTGGAACAGGGGGCGAGCAGTACTTC. It yields the protein CASSLSGTGGEQYF.

The genes are TRBV18 and TRBJ2-1; 9 bases fit TRBD2. This CDR3 is built from 16 residues. Germline V gives CDR1 KGHSH, CDR2 LQKENI. Losses at the gene ends were 5 bases for V and 3 bases for J; bases not matched to a gene: 8. In nucleotides, the CDR3 is TGTGCCAGCTCAGGACTAGCGAGAGACTTCTACAATGAGCAGTTCTTC. Protein product: CASSGLARDFYNEQFF.